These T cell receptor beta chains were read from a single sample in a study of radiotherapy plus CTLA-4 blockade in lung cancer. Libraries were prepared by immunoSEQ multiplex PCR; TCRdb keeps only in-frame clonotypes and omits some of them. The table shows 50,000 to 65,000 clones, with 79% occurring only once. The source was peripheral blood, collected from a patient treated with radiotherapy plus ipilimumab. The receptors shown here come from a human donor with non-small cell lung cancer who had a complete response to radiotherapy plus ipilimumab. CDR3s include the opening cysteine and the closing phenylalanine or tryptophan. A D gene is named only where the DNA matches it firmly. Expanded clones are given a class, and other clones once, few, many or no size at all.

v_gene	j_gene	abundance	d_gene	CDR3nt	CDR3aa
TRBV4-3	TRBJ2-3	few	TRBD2	TGCGCCAGCAGCCAAGGAGAGGGACTAGCGGGGGGCCGGTATGGGACAGATACGCAGTATTTT	CASSQGEGLAGGRYGTDTQYF
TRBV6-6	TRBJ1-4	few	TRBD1	TGTGCCAGCAGCCCCCCAGGGGGAACTAATGAAAAACTGTTTTTT	CASSPPGGTNEKLFF
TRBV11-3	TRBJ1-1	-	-	TGTGCCAGCAGCCCTAATTCGGGGGGGGAAACTGAAGCTTTCTTT	CASSPNSGGETEAFF
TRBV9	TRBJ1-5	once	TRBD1	TGTGCCAGCAGCGTGGGGACAGAAAATCAGCCCCAGCATTTT	CASSVGTENQPQHF
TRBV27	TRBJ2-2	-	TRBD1	TGTGCCAGCAGTGGGAGCAGGGGGATTACCGGGGAGCTGTTTTTT	CASSGSRGITGELFF
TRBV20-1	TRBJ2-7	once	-	TGCAGTGCAGGGGTACGGTACGAGCAGTACTTC	CSAGVRYEQYF
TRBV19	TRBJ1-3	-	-	TGTGCCAGTAGGGGAGACGGAAACACCATATATTTT	CASRGDGNTIYF
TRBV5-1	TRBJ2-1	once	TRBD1	TGCGCCAGCAGCTTAGGAGACAGGGCCTTAAATGAGCAGTTCTTC	CASSLGDRALNEQFF
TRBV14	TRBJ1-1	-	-	TGTGCCAGCAGCCAAGAATATGGCGGATACGGGATGAACACTGAAGCTTTCTTT	CASSQEYGGYGMNTEAFF
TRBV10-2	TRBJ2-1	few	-	TGCGCCAGTAAGAAGTCGGGGATCTCTGAGCAGTTCTTC	CASKKSGISEQFF
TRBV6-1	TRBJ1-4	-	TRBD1	TGTGCCAGCAGTGAAGCGCTTCCGGGACAGGGGAGTTATGAAAAACTGTTTTTT	CASSEALPGQGSYEKLFF
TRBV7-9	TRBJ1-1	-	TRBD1	TGTGCCAGCAGGCCCCTGACAGGGGTCGGGACTGAAGCTTTCTTT	CASRPLTGVGTEAFF
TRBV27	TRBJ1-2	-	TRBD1	TGTGCCAGTTCCACAGGGGTGTCTGGCTACACCTTC	CASSTGVSGYTF
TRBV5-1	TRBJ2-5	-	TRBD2	TGCGCCAGCAGCTTGGGGTTACTAGCGGGGATCCAAGAGACCCAGTACTTC	CASSLGLLAGIQETQYF
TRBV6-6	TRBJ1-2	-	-	TGTGCCAGCAAAACTCCCCGGGAGGGCTACACCTTC	CASKTPREGYTF
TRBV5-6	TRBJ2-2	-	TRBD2	TGTGCCAGCAGCTTTCGAACTAGCGGGAGGGCCGCGAACACCGGGGAGCTGTTTTTT	CASSFRTSGRAANTGELFF
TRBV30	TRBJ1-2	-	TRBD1	TGTGCCTGGAGTAGGCAGGGGGTTGTCTACACCTTC	CAWSRQGVVYTF
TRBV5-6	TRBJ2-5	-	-	TGTGCCAGCAGCTCCCAAGACAGGCCTCCGTACTTC	CASSSQDRPPYF
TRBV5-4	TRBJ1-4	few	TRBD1	TGTGCCAGCAGAACGGACAGGACGAATGAAAAACTGTTTTTT	CASRTDRTNEKLFF
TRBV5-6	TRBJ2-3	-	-	TGTGCCAGCAGCCAGGACTCCGGAAGCACAGATACGCAGTATTTT	CASSQDSGSTDTQYF
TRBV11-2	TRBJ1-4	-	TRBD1	TGTGCCAGCAGCTTACTGGGACAGGGGTATGCAACTAATGAAAAACTGTTTTTT	CASSLLGQGYATNEKLFF
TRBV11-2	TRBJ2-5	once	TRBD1	TGTGCCAGCAGCACCTCCGACAGGGAAATTCGGGAGACCCAGTACTTC	CASSTSDREIRETQYF
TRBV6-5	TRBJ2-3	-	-	TGTGCCAGCAGCCCTCTACATAGGGGTACGCAGTATTTT	CASSPLHRGTQYF
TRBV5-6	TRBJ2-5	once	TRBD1	TGTGCCAGCAGCCCGCGCCGGACAGGGGGCCGGGAGACCCAGTACTTC	CASSPRRTGGRETQYF
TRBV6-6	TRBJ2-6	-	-	TGTGTCAGCAGCACATCCGGGTCTGGGGCCAACGTCCTGACTTTC	CVSSTSGSGANVLTF
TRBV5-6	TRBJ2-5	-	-	TGTGCCAGCAGCTTGGACAGAAGGGAGACCCAGTACTTC	CASSLDRRETQYF
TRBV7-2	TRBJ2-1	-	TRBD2	TGTGCCAGCACCCCAGCGGGGGGAGCTTACAATGAGCAGTTCTTC	CASTPAGGAYNEQFF
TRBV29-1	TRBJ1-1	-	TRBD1	TGCAGCGTTGAACAGCGACAGGGGTACACTGAAGCTTTCTTT	CSVEQRQGYTEAFF
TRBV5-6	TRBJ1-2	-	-	TGTGCCAGCAGCCCGGCGGGTCCCCTGGCCTATGGCTACACCTTC	CASSPAGPLAYGYTF
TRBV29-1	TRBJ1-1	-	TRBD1	TGCAGCAGGGACAGGAACACTGAAGCTTTCTTT	CSRDRNTEAFF
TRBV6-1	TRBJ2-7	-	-	TGTGCCAGCAGTGAAGCGGTCGGGGTCCCCTACGAGCAGTACTTC	CASSEAVGVPYEQYF
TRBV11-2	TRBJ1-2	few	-	TGTGCCAGCAGCCCAAGACAGATACTTAAACCTTCCTCTAACTATGGCTACACCTTC	CASSPRQILKPSSNYGYTF
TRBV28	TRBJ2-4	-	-	TGTGCCAGCAGTCCTGATACGGACAGCTTCAATTTCAAAAACATTCAGTACTTC	CASSPDTDSFNFKNIQYF
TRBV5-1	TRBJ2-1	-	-	TGCGCCAGCAGGACGGGGTACAATGAGCAGTTCTTC	CASRTGYNEQFF
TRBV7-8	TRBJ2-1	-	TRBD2	TGTGCCAGCAGCCGAACCGGACTAGCGGGATCCAATGAGCAGTTCTTC	CASSRTGLAGSNEQFF
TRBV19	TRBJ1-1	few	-	TGTGCCAGTCGATCGTCCGGGACTGTGAGGGGGAACACTGAAGCTTTCTTT	CASRSSGTVRGNTEAFF
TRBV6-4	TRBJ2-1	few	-	TGTGCCAGCAGTGATACCGGAGAGCACAATGAGCAGTTCTTC	CASSDTGEHNEQFF
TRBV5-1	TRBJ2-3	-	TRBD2	TGCGCCAGCAGCTTCGGCAGGACTAGCGGCACAGATACGCAGTATTTT	CASSFGRTSGTDTQYF
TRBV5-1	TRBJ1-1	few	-	TGCGCCAGCAGCTTGTCAGCTGGGGGGCGGGGGGAAGCTTTCTTT	CASSLSAGGRGEAFF
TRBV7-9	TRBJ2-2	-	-	TGTGCCAGCAGCTTCGTGGGGGGTCGAACCGGGGAGCTGTTTTTT	CASSFVGGRTGELFF
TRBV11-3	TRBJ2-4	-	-	TGTGCCAGCAGCTTAGGGTCACTAGCCAAAAACATTCAGTACTTC	CASSLGSLAKNIQYF
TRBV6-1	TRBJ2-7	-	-	TGTGCCAGCAGTGAAGCCTGGACAGTATCTTACGAGCAGTACTTC	CASSEAWTVSYEQYF
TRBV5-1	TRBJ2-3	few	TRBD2	TGCGCCAGCAGCTTTACTAGCGGGAGTTTGGATACGCAGTATTTT	CASSFTSGSLDTQYF
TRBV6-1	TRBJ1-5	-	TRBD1	TGTGCCAGCAGTGCCCGGGACAGTCACCAACCCCAGCATTTT	CASSARDSHQPQHF